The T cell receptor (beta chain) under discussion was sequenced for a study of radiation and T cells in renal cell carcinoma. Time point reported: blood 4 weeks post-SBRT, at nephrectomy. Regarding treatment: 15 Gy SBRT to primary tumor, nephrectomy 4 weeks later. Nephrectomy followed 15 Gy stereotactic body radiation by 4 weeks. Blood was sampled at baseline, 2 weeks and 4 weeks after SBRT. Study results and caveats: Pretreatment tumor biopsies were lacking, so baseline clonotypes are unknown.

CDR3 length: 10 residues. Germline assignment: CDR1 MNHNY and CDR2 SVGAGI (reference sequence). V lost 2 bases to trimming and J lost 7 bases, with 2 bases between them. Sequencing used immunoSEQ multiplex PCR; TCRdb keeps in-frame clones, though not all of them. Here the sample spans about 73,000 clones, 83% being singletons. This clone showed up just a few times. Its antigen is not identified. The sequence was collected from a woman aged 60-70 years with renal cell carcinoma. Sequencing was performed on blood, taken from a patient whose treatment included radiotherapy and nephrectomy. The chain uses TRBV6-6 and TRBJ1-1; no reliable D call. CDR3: CASSYGEAFF. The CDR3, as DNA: TGTGCCAGCAGTTACGGTGAAGCTTTCTTT.